This note documents a single T cell receptor beta chain sequence. Antigen: not known. The data originate from a study of shared clonotypes between healthy human individuals. Overall study results and limits: With four donors compared, around 4.7% of naive CD4 clonotypes were shared.

Deletions cut 6 bases from V and 4 bases from J, with 13 bases between. CDR1 and CDR2 from the germline V gene are SGHRS and YFSETQ. The CDR3 length is 13 residues. Sorted subsets were amplified in replicate PCRs using 200 ng DNA, around 30,000 T cell genomes. The protocol was immunoSEQ multiplex PCR, while the TCRdb copy is restricted to in-frame clones and leaves out a portion. The data show approximately 1,500,000 clones, 95% to 99% seen once. The sample comprised naive CD4+ T cells sorted from blood. Described subset: CD45RA+ positively selected. This sequence joins TRBV5-1 and TRBJ1-1; D possibly corresponds to TRBD1 (5 bases). This clonotype was obtained from a man aged 25-40 years in good health. The CDR3 is CASTLGRGTEAFF. The CDR3, as DNA: TGCGCCAGCACTCTGGGTAGGGGCACTGAAGCTTTCTTT.